The 5 T cell receptor beta chains below come from one sample, sequenced in a study of blood T cell repertoires in COVID-19. The data were produced by immunoSEQ multiplex PCR, yet TCRdb's version contains in-frame clones alone and is incomplete. The sample has 310,000 or so clones, approximately 89% seen once; the top ten hold 8% to 10%. The sample taken for sequencing was PBMCs or T cells enriched from blood (not recorded which). The receptors here all came from a middle-aged woman who had recovered from COVID-19.

This clone was counted only a few times. This rearrangement joins TRBV9 to TRBJ2-1; 7 bases map to TRBD2. CDR3 length equals 16 residues. Trimming took 0 bases from V and 0 from J; bases not matched to a gene: 3. CDR1 is SGDLS, CDR2 YYNGEE, per germline. This CDR3 reads CASSVVGGSSYNEQFF. CDR3 sequence (DNA): TGTGCCAGCAGCGTAGTCGGCGGGAGCTCCTACAATGAGCAGTTCTTC.

This clone was detected only a few times. V usage is TRBV7-8 and J usage is TRBJ2-7; the D is unclear. The CDR3 spans 12 residues. The germline V gene encodes CDR1 SGHVS and CDR2 FQNEAQ. The V gene lost 6 bases and the J gene lost 0 bases, with 6 bases spanning the gap. The CDR3 nucleotides read TGTGCCAGCAGGGGCAGCTCCTACGAGCAGTACTTC. The encoded protein is CASRGSSYEQYF.

V is TRBV11-1 and J is TRBJ2-1; possibly TRBD2 for D (5 bases). The CDR3 runs to 15 residues. V was trimmed by 8 bases and J by 0 bases, leaving 14 bases between them. CDR1 and CDR2 (germline): SGHAT, FQDESV (reference sequence). CDR3 sequence: CASRHPAGSYNEQFF. The CDR3 DNA reads as TGTGCCAGCCGGCACCCGGCGGGCTCCTACAATGAGCAGTTCTTC.

This chain connects TRBV3-1 (or the pseudogene TRBV3-2) to TRBJ2-7, with D hard to call. This CDR3 has 14 residues. V lost 4 bases and J 3 bases, leaving 13 bases between the germline ends. Per germline, CDR1 LGHDT and CDR2 YNNKEL (reference sequence). The CDR3 sequence: CASSRGVGSYEQYF. The CDR3 nucleotides are TGTGCCAGCAGCCGAGGCGTGGGTAGCTACGAGCAGTACTTC.

The chain uses TRBV21-1 and TRBJ2-7; the table names TRBD1, a call not compared with the DNA. TRBV21-1 has pseudogene status. This CDR3 comprises 15 residues. The CDR3 nucleotides read TGTGCCAGCAGCAGCGCCGGGACAGGGGGATCCGAGCAGTACTTC. Its protein product is CASSSAGTGGSEQYF.